This T cell receptor (beta chain) was identified in a study of cytomegalovirus exposure and HLA in healthy donors. Overall study findings and caveats: Usually a TCR sequence was rare, but some public TCRs were found in many donors.

The PCR employed 60 Vbeta primers together with 13 Jbeta primers. Some clones are missing from TCRdb's copy, which holds only in-frame ones; the method was immunoSEQ multiplex PCR. The sample lists roughly 200,000 clones, about 87% occurring once. To note about this clone: Its antigen is still unknown.

The CDR3 runs to 14 residues. Germline V gene data show CDR1 as SQVTM and CDR2 as ANQGSEA. The V and J ends lost 5 bases and 8 bases, in that order; junction bases with no gene match: 10. The specimen was PBMCs. The receptor was derived from a man between 25 and 39 years old in good health and CMV-seronegative. This chain links TRBV29-1 with TRBJ2-1; the match to TRBD1 covers 9 bases. In DNA, the CDR3 is TGCAGCGTTAAGGAGGGGACAGGGAGGGATGAGCAGTTCTTC. Its protein is CSVKEGTGRDEQFF.